The rows below give T cell receptor beta chains drawn from one sample of a study of blood T cell repertoires in COVID-19. This table comes from immunoSEQ multiplex PCR, and its TCRdb copy is limited to in-frame clones, with some not included. The sample has 200,000 to 250,000 clones, more than 65% seen once. What was sequenced was peripheral blood. The receptors were gathered from a woman in her thirties or forties with active or convalescent COVID-19. CDR3s include the opening cysteine and the closing phenylalanine or tryptophan. D genes are given only for firm matches. Expanded clones are given a class, and other clones once, few, many or no size at all.

J gene | clone size | V gene | D gene | CDR3 DNA | CDR3 protein
TRBJ1-1 | - | TRBV27 | - | TGTGCCAGCAGCCTCTACGGGGGGACCACTGAAGCTTTCTTT | CASSLYGGTTEAFF
TRBJ2-1 | - | TRBV15 | TRBD1 | TGTGCCACCAGCAGAGCGACAGGGCGGTGGCTTGGTGAGCAGTTCTTC | CATSRATGRWLGEQFF
TRBJ2-1 | - | TRBV7-3 | TRBD2 | TGTGCCAGCTCCCCCGGGGGGGCCGGCTACAATGAGCAGTTCTTC | CASSPGGAGYNEQFF
TRBJ1-1 | - | TRBV20-1 | - | TGCAGTGGACAGATGGGGACTGAAGCTTTCTTT | CSGQMGTEAFF
TRBJ1-2 | - | TRBV5-4 | - | TGTGCCAGCAGCTTGAACAGGATCTATGGCTACACCTTC | CASSLNRIYGYTF
TRBJ1-4 | - | TRBV4-1 | TRBD1 | TGCGCCAGCAGCCAGCAACTCATACAGGGGGAACTGTTTTTT | CASSQQLIQGELFF
TRBJ1-1 | - | TRBV7-9 | TRBD1 | TGTGCCAGCAGCCCCACAGGGGGTTATGGGGGAAACACTGAAGCTTTCTTT | CASSPTGGYGGNTEAFF
TRBJ2-5 | - | TRBV19 | TRBD1 | TGTGCCAGTAGTGGGGGACAGGGGGCGCAAGAGACCCAGTACTTC | CASSGGQGAQETQYF
TRBJ1-5 | once | TRBV19 | - | TGTGCCAGTAGGAATACAGGGTTGGGCAATCAGCCCCAGCATTTT | CASRNTGLGNQPQHF
TRBJ2-3 | - | TRBV2 | - | TGTGCCAGCAGTGAATTAGCGATGAATACGCAGTATTTT | CASSELAMNTQYF
TRBJ1-2 | - | TRBV28 | - | TGTGCCAGCAGCGTGGGGGCTCTGGGTTACTATGGCTACACCTTC | CASSVGALGYYGYTF
TRBJ1-1 | - | TRBV25-1 | - | TGTGCCAGCAGTGCGGTCGACGGGGGGAACACTGAAGCTTTCTTT | CASSAVDGGNTEAFF
TRBJ2-6 | - | TRBV7-3 | - | TGTGCCAGCAGCTTAAACTACCCCGGGGCCAACGTCCTGACTTTC | CASSLNYPGANVLTF
TRBJ2-3 | - | TRBV6-5 | TRBD2 | TGTGCCAGCAGTTACACTAGCGGGGGGGCGAATACGCAGTATTTT | CASSYTSGGANTQYF
TRBJ2-2 | - | TRBV5-4 | TRBD2 | TGTGCCAGCAGCGGTGGCCGGGGGGGCACCGGGGAGCTGTTTTTT | CASSGGRGGTGELFF
TRBJ2-2 | - | TRBV4-2 | TRBD2 | TGTGCCAGCAGCCAAGAGACTACGGGGGGGCTTCGAACCGGGGAGCTGTTTTTT | CASSQETTGGLRTGELFF
TRBJ1-2 | few | TRBV25-1 | - | TGTGCCAGCAGTGAATCGGGGTGGCGGGATGGCTACACCTTC | CASSESGWRDGYTF
TRBJ1-6 | once | TRBV7-2 | - | TGTGCCAGCAGCGACCTTGGACAGTCTAATTCACCCCTCCACTTT | CASSDLGQSNSPLHF
TRBJ1-2 | - | TRBV6-5 | TRBD1 | TGTGCCGGCCGGGCACAGGGGGGCTATGGCTACACCTTC | CAGRAQGGYGYTF
TRBJ1-2 | - | TRBV2 | TRBD1 | TGTGCCAGCAGCGAACAGGGGTCGGCCTATGGCTACACCTTC | CASSEQGSAYGYTF
TRBJ2-7 | once | TRBV10-3 | - | TGTGCCATCAGTGAGTCCAGGGCCGTATACGAGCAGTACTTC | CAISESRAVYEQYF
TRBJ1-5 | - | TRBV3-1/TRBV3-2 | - | TGTGCCAGCAGCCAAGGACGGGATCAGCCCCAGCATTTT | CASSQGRDQPQHF
TRBJ1-4 | - | TRBV9 | - | TGTGCCAGCAGCGTAGGGGCCTCAGGGGAAAAACTGTTTTTT | CASSVGASGEKLFF
TRBJ1-6 | - | TRBV19 | TRBD1 | TGTGCCAGTGCTCCAGGGGGCGAACCCTATAATTCACCCCTCCACTTT | CASAPGGEPYNSPLHF
TRBJ1-1 | - | TRBV11-3 | - | TGTGCCAGCAGCCGAGATCCGGGCGGGACTGAAGCTTTCTTT | CASSRDPGGTEAFF
TRBJ1-1 | few | TRBV14 | TRBD1 | TGTGCCAGCAGCCCGGACAGGGGAATTGCTTTCTTT | CASSPDRGIAFF
TRBJ2-1 | - | TRBV6-5 | - | TGTGCCAGCATGGGTCCCTCGGGAACCTACAATGAGCAGTTCTTC | CASMGPSGTYNEQFF
TRBJ2-3 | - | TRBV18 | - | TGTGCCAGCTCACCTCTGCGGGGATCTAGCACAGATACGCAGTATTTT | CASSPLRGSSTDTQYF
TRBJ1-1 | few | TRBV20-1 | - | TGCAGTGCTCCCTGGAGACAGCTCGCTTTCTTT | CSAPWRQLAFF
TRBJ1-6 | - | TRBV28 | - | TGTGCCAGCAGTTTATGGAATCTGGGCCCCGTTAATTCACCCCTCCACTTT | CASSLWNLGPVNSPLHF
TRBJ1-1 | - | TRBV27 | - | TGTGCCAGCAGTTTACAGGGATATACTGAAGCTTTCTTT | CASSLQGYTEAFF
TRBJ1-5 | - | TRBV27 | TRBD1 | TGTGCCAGCAGTTCTTTAGACAGGGGAAATCAGCCCCAGCATTTT | CASSSLDRGNQPQHF